This T cell receptor (beta chain) was recorded in a study of blood T cell repertoires in COVID-19. Overall study: Researchers got acute and convalescent COVID-19 samples from the United States, Italy and Spain.

All enrollees were about 18 to 90 years old and from roughly 22 US areas. Cohorts were determined from participant-reported clinical history. This CDR3 spans 14 amino acids. The V and J ends lost 6 bases and 1 base respectively, with 16 bases between them. Germline V gene lookup returns CDR1 SQVTM and CDR2 ANQGSEA. Original handling: Reference gene primer amplification yielded estimated nucleated cell counts. Some clones are missing from TCRdb's copy, which holds only in-frame ones; the method was immunoSEQ multiplex PCR. V and J calls and clone size are those listed in that table; D and trimming were worked out from the DNA. Among 95,000 to 150,000 clones listed, 84% were seen once.

The chain couples TRBV29-1 to TRBJ2-7, with a weak D call TRBD1 (6 bases). The receptor comes from a woman in her thirties who had recovered from COVID-19. The specimen sequenced was PBMCs or T cells enriched from blood (not recorded which). In nucleotides, the CDR3 is TGCAGCGTCCCTCGCCAGGGGTCATCCTACGAGCAGTACTTC. This translates into CSVPRQGSSYEQYF.